Listed below are T cell receptor beta chains from one sample, sequenced in a study of CD8 T cells in ankylosing spondylitis. TCRdb re-derived calls from the 5' RACE reads in MiXCR, one entry per CDR3 protein. The data hold 180,000 or so distinct CDR3 sequences, with 9.5% to 13% observed a single time. Sequencing was carried out using blood, either unsorted or a sorted T cell fraction (not recorded which). Receptor source: a male donor with ankylosing spondylitis or in good health (not recorded which). Each CDR3 is given with its conserved first and last residue. A D gene is named only where the DNA matches it firmly. Clone size, where shown, is once, few, many, or a class for clones that have expanded.

J	size	D	V	DNA	CDR3
TRBJ2-1	many	-	TRBV19	TGTGCCAGTAGTATAGCCGTGACGGGGTACAATGAGCAGTTCTTC	CASSIAVTGYNEQFF
TRBJ2-2	many	-	TRBV5-1	TGCGCCAGCAGCTTGGGAAACGCGAACACCGGGGAGCTGTTTTTT	CASSLGNANTGELFF
TRBJ2-3	many	-	TRBV5-1	TGCGCCAGCAGCCCCGGGCCGAATGTATCCCCTAGGACAGATACGCAGTATTTT	CASSPGPNVSPRTDTQYF
TRBJ2-1	many	-	TRBV5-1	TGCGCCACCTCCCTAGGCTCGGTGGCTAACAATGAGCAGTTCTTC	CATSLGSVANNEQFF
TRBJ2-1	-	TRBD1	TRBV11-3	TGTGCCAGCAGCCCAGGACAGGGTAGCAATGAGCAGTTCTTC	CASSPGQGSNEQFF
TRBJ2-1	many	-	TRBV2	TGTGCCAGCAGTGAAGACCTCGAGCAGTTCTTC	CASSEDLEQFF
TRBJ1-5	-	-	TRBV6-5	TGTGCCAGCAGTTACTCCCAAGCGGTGAGGCAGCCCCAGCATTTT	CASSYSQAVRQPQHF
TRBJ2-7	-	-	TRBV7-8	TGTGCCAGCAGCTTAGCCGCGGGCCCCGAGGGCTACGAGCAGTACTTC	CASSLAAGPEGYEQYF
TRBJ2-7	many	-	TRBV29-1	TGCAGCGTAGCGTCCGGGTACGAGCAGTACTTC	CSVASGYEQYF
TRBJ2-5	few	TRBD2	TRBV6-1	TGTGCCAGCAGTGAATGGGGGAGGGAAGAGACCCAGTACTTC	CASSEWGREETQYF
TRBJ1-1	many	-	TRBV2	TGTGCCAGCAGCGCACAGGGCCAGAACACTGAAGCTTTCTTT	CASSAQGQNTEAFF
TRBJ2-6	few	-	TRBV5-1	TGCGCCAGCAGCTTGCCAGACTCTGGGGCCAACGTCCTGACTTTC	CASSLPDSGANVLTF
TRBJ2-3	-	-	TRBV6-7	TGTGCCAGCAGAGGGTCAGGGGAGTTCACAGATACGCAGTATTTT	CASRGSGEFTDTQYF
TRBJ2-5	many	TRBD2	TRBV7-2	TGTGCCAGCAGCTCACTAGCGGGGGCCTTACAAGAGACCCAGTACTTC	CASSSLAGALQETQYF
TRBJ1-1	-	TRBD1	TRBV7-9	TGTGCCAGCAGCTCGACAGGGGGCATAGATGAAGCTTTCTTT	CASSSTGGIDEAFF
TRBJ2-1	-	-	TRBV11-3	TGTGCCAGCCGTGTAGACAGCTCCTACAATGAGCAGTTCTTC	CASRVDSSYNEQFF
TRBJ2-1	-	TRBD1	TRBV5-1	TGCGCCAGCAGGTTCTCCGGGACAGGGAGCTCCTACAATGAGCAGTTCTTC	CASRFSGTGSSYNEQFF
TRBJ2-6	many	TRBD1	TRBV12-3/TRBV12-4	TGTGCCAGCAGTTTAGGACAGGGCAGCTCTGGGGCCAACGTCCTGACTTTC	CASSLGQGSSGANVLTF
TRBJ2-5	many	TRBD2	TRBV12-3/TRBV12-4	TGTGCCAGCAACCCTAGCGGAACAGAGACCCAGTACTTC	CASNPSGTETQYF
TRBJ1-4	-	-	TRBV4-3	TGCGCCAGCAGCCGCAGTGTAAGACAGGCTAATGAAAAACTGTTTTTT	CASSRSVRQANEKLFF
TRBJ1-1	-	-	TRBV19	TGTGCCAGTAGTATCCACCGAGGGGGCACTGAAGCTTTCTTT	CASSIHRGGTEAFF
TRBJ2-7	many	TRBD1	TRBV9	TGTGCCAGCAGCGGGGGACAGGGGGGCTACGAGCAGTACTTC	CASSGGQGGYEQYF
TRBJ1-2	-	-	TRBV7-9	TGTGCCAGCAGCTTTACCCGGACAAGCTATGGCTACACCTTC	CASSFTRTSYGYTF
TRBJ2-7	many	-	TRBV6-5	TGTGCCAGCAGTTCCCGGGAGATAGGGCACGAGCAGTACTTC	CASSSREIGHEQYF
TRBJ2-1	many	TRBD2	TRBV5-1	TGCGCCAGCAGCTCCCAAACTAGCGTAGGCTACAATGAGCAGTTCTTC	CASSSQTSVGYNEQFF
TRBJ2-2	many	-	TRBV20-1	TGCAGTGCTAGAGATGGAGGGACAGCGAACACCGGGGAGCTGTTTTTT	CSARDGGTANTGELFF
TRBJ2-7	-	-	TRBV11-2	TGTGCCAGCAGACCCTCGATTTTTGGCTACGAGCAGTACTTC	CASRPSIFGYEQYF
TRBJ1-2	-	-	TRBV30	TGTGCCTGGAAGGCAGGGGATAGCTACACCTTC	CAWKAGDSYTF
TRBJ2-2	-	TRBD2	TRBV10-1	TGCGCCAGCCGACCCGGGGGGACCGGGGAGCTGTTTTTT	CASRPGGTGELFF
TRBJ2-3	many	TRBD2	TRBV12-3/TRBV12-4	TGTGCCAGCAGTTTAGGGACTAGCGATGCAGATACGCAGTATTTT	CASSLGTSDADTQYF
TRBJ2-2	-	-	TRBV7-2	TGTGCCAGCAGCTTTGGGAGGACCGGGGAGCTGTTTTTT	CASSFGRTGELFF
TRBJ2-3	few	-	TRBV7-8	TGTGCCAGCAGCTTAGAGCCGGGAGTGGACACAGATACGCAGTATTTT	CASSLEPGVDTDTQYF
TRBJ2-7	many	TRBD1	TRBV15	TGTGCCACCAGCAGAGAGGGACAGCGGCAGTACTTC	CATSREGQRQYF
TRBJ1-2	few	-	TRBV28	TGTGCCACTAGAGGTGAATTCTATGGCTACACCTTC	CATRGEFYGYTF
TRBJ2-7	many	-	TRBV5-5	TGTGCCAGCAGCTTGGCCAACAGCGTCTACGAGCAGTACTTC	CASSLANSVYEQYF
TRBJ1-2	-	TRBD1	TRBV5-1	TGCGCCAGCAGCTCGGACCAGGGGGCGCCAAGCTATGGCTACACCTTC	CASSSDQGAPSYGYTF
TRBJ2-1	many	TRBD2	TRBV24-1	TGTGCCACTTCCGAGGGGAGGGGCGGATACAATGAGCAGTTCTTC	CATSEGRGGYNEQFF
TRBJ1-1	many	TRBD1	TRBV3-1	TGTGCCAGCAGCCAAGCCGGGACAGGGGGACGGGGTGAAGCTTTCTTT	CASSQAGTGGRGEAFF
TRBJ2-7	many	TRBD1	TRBV5-1	TGCGCCAGCAGCTTGGGAACCAAGGACAGGGTCGAGCAGTACTTC	CASSLGTKDRVEQYF
TRBJ2-4	few	-	TRBV3-1	TGTGCCAGCAGTCAGACTGAAGCCAAAAACATTCAGTACTTC	CASSQTEAKNIQYF